Listed here are 15 T cell receptor beta chains from one sample, sequenced in a study of T cells in localized non-small cell lung cancer. The table came from immunoSEQ multiplex PCR; TCRdb's copy has only in-frame clones and leaves some out. The sample carries over 55,000 clones, roughly 88% recorded once. Here the sequenced sample was peripheral blood, taken before any cancer treatment. These receptor sequences come from a woman aged 40-70 years with stage I lung adenocarcinoma.

The chain couples TRBV27 to TRBJ2-1; 10 bases are shared with TRBD2. V lost 2 bases to trimming and J lost 7 bases; unmatched junction nucleotides: 8. Germline CDR1 MNHEY, CDR2 SMNVEV (reference sequence). The CDR3 contains 16 residues. The DNA of the CDR3 is TGTGCCAGCAGTTTAGTCAGCGGGAGGGCCGGGAATGAGCAGTTCTTC. This translates into CASSLVSGRAGNEQFF.

V and J are TRBV6-5 and TRBJ1-2, with TRBD1 matching over 8 bases. This CDR3 is 14 amino acids long. Germline trimming cut 6 bases from V and 4 bases from J; bases unmatched to any gene: 7. The germline V gene encodes CDR1 MNHEY and CDR2 SVGAGI. The CDR3 DNA is TGTGCCAGCAGAGAGACAGGGGCGAGCTATGGCTACACCTTC. It translates to CASRETGASYGYTF.

The chain joins TRBV7-9 to TRBJ2-7; D possibly matches TRBD1 or TRBD2 (6 bases each). Per germline, CDR1 SEHNR and CDR2 FQNEAQ (reference sequence). Trimming pared 2 bases from V and 7 bases from J, leaving 15 bases between. The CDR3 length is 14 residues. This CDR3 reads CASSLMAGQEEQYF. CDR3 nucleotides: TGTGCCAGCAGCTTAATGGCGGGACAAGAGGAGCAGTACTTC.

As DNA, the CDR3 is TGCGCCAGCAGCTTGGAACTCGGGACCCCCCAGTACTTC. Translating it yields CASSLELGTPQYF. J is TRBJ2-7 and V is TRBV5-1; D is possibly TRBD1 or TRBD2 (5 bases each). The CDR3 has 13 amino acids. Between the trimmed V and J ends, which lost 0 bases and 10 bases, there was a span of 14 bases. Germline CDR1 reads SGHRS; CDR2 reads YFSETQ.

The CDR3 region has the DNA TGTGCCAGCAGGCGGGGTGACAGTCCGTCTAATTCACCCCTCCACTTT. Its protein product is CASRRGDSPSNSPLHF. The rearrangement links TRBV6-6 to TRBJ1-6; D perhaps matches TRBD1 (5 bases). V gave up 6 bases and J gave up 6 bases, with 18 bases separating them. The CDR3 has 16 residues. Germline values: CDR1 MNHNY, CDR2 SVGAGI (reference sequence).

The chain couples TRBV28 to TRBJ2-1; D is uncertain. The CDR3 contains 11 residues. Looked up from germline, CDR1 is MDHEN and CDR2 is SYDVKM. Trimming shortened V by 5 bases and J by 2 bases, and 1 base separated the two germline ends. DNA of the CDR3: TGTGCCAGCAGTACCTACAATGAGCAGTTCTTC. Amino acids: CASSTYNEQFF.

This clone was counted once. The rearrangement uses TRBV2 and TRBJ1-2; 9 bases match TRBD1. V was clipped by 3 bases and J by 2 bases; unmatched bases: 4. Germline V gives CDR1 SNHLY, CDR2 FYNNEI. The CDR3 totals 15 residues. CDR3 DNA: TGTGCCAGCAGTGACCCGGGACAGGGAAACTATGGCTACACCTTC. Encoded protein: CASSDPGQGNYGYTF.

The J gene is TRBJ2-2, the V gene TRBV7-3; D remains ambiguous. Germline V gene sequence: CDR1 SGHTA, CDR2 FQGTGA. This CDR3 has 14 amino acids. V was clipped by 2 bases and J by 1 base, with 5 bases between them. This chain's CDR3 is CASSLHRNTGELFF. In DNA form, the CDR3 reads TGTGCCAGCAGCTTACACAGGAACACCGGGGAGCTGTTTTTT.

The gene calls are TRBV30 and TRBJ2-5; TRBD1 agrees at 7 bases. Germline CDR1 GTSNPN, CDR2 SVGIG (reference sequence). The V gene end was trimmed by 2 bases and the J gene end by 2 bases; junction bases not matched to a gene: 8. CDR3 length: 15 residues. CDR3 bases: TGTGCCTGGAGTCCAGGGACAGTCCTGCAAGAGACCCAGTACTTC. Translated, it gives CAWSPGTVLQETQYF.

V gene TRBV28 combines with J gene TRBJ1-1, with TRBD1 matching 11 bases. The CDR3 runs to 17 residues. Germline trimming cut 3 bases from V and 0 bases from J; bases unmatched to any gene: 6. The germline V gene has CDR1 MDHEN and CDR2 SYDVKM. The CDR3, as DNA: TGTGCCAGCAGTTTTCTGGACAGGGGGCTGATGAACACTGAAGCTTTCTTT. Translated, it gives CASSFLDRGLMNTEAFF. The whole variable domain, filled in from reference TRBV28 and TRBJ1-1, reads DVKVTQSSRYLVKRTGEKVFLECVQDMDHENMFWYRQDPGLGLRLIYFSYDVKMKEKGDIPEGYSVSREKKERFSLILESASTNQTSMYLCASSFLDRGLMNTEAFFGQGTRLTVV.

This clone was counted a few times. CDR3 loop: CASSYRPTGTPQPQHF. DNA for the CDR3: TGTGCCAGCAGCTACCGCCCGACAGGCACCCCTCAGCCCCAGCATTTT. V usage is TRBV7-2 and J usage is TRBJ1-5; D may be TRBD1 (6 bases). Trimming left V 4 bases short and J 6 bases short, with 19 bases between. The germline V gene encodes CDR1 SGHTA and CDR2 FQGNSA. The CDR3 is 16 amino acids. The complete variable domain, with remaining parts taken from reference TRBV7-2 and TRBJ1-5, reads GAGVSQSPSNKVTEKGKDVELRCDPISGHTALYWYRQSLGQGLEFLIYFQGNSAPDKSGLPSDRFSAERTGGSVSTLTIQRTQQEDSAVYLCASSYRPTGTPQPQHFGDGTRLSIL.

The CDR3 DNA is TGTGCCAGTAGTATTCGGCGCTCTGGGGCCAACGTCCTGACTTTC. Translated: CASSIRRSGANVLTF. The V call is TRBV19, the J call TRBJ2-6, with D unclear. CDR1 is LNHDA, CDR2 SQIVND, per germline (reference sequence). The length of the CDR3 is 15 residues. The V and J ends lost 3 bases and 0 bases respectively, with 6 bases between them. The variable domain in full, completed from reference TRBV19 and TRBJ2-6, reads DGGITQSPKYLFRKEGQNVTLSCEQNLNHDAMYWYRQDPGQGLRLIYYSQIVNDFQKGDIAEGYSVSREKKESFPLTVTSAQKNPTAFYLCASSIRRSGANVLTFGAGSRLTVL.

This chain uses TRBV15 with TRBJ1-2; possible D gene TRBD1, 6 bases. Trimming removed 3 bases from V and 0 bases from J, with 14 bases in between. CDR1 and CDR2 from the germline V gene are LNHNV and YYDKDF (reference sequence). This CDR3 region has 16 residues. The CDR3: CATSSPGQPPNYGYTF. In DNA, the CDR3 is TGTGCCACCAGCAGCCCAGGACAGCCCCCTAACTATGGCTACACCTTC. Variable domain in full (rest from reference TRBV15 and TRBJ1-2): DAMVIQNPRYQVTQFGKPVTLSCSQTLNHNVMYWYQQKSSQAPKLLFHYYDKDFNNEADTPDNFQSRRPNTSFCFLDIRSPGLGDTAMYLCATSSPGQPPNYGYTFGSGTRLTVV.

This sequence joins TRBV2 and TRBJ2-3, with D perhaps given as TRBD1 or TRBD2 (5 bases each). Germline assignment: CDR1 SNHLY and CDR2 FYNNEI. The CDR3 runs to 14 residues. Trimming took 7 bases from V and 2 from J, leaving 13 bases between them. CDR3 loop: CASNKPGTTDTQYF. CDR3 sequence (DNA): TGTGCCAGCAACAAGCCTGGGACCACAGATACGCAGTATTTT. Drawing the rest from reference TRBV2 and TRBJ2-3, the complete variable domain is EPEVTQTPSHQVTQMGQEVILRCVPISNHLYFYWYRQILGQKVEFLVSFYNNEISEKSEIFDDQFSVERPDGSNFTLKIRSTKLEDSAMYFCASNKPGTTDTQYFGPGTRLTVL.

The V gene is TRBV5-8, the J gene TRBJ2-3; 10 bases agree with TRBD2. J gave up 4 bases and V 6 bases, and 11 bases lay outside the gene matches. The CDR3 consists of 16 residues. From germline, CDR1 is SGHTS and CDR2 YDEGEE. CDR3 sequence: CASIYRIAGGADTQYF. The CDR3 DNA reads TGTGCCAGCATCTATAGGATAGCGGGAGGCGCAGATACGCAGTATTTT.